These 8 T cell receptor beta chains were all obtained from the same sample, sequenced in a study of T-cell reconstitution after alpha-beta-depleted transplantation in children. Unique molecular identifiers tagged the TCRbeta library. TCRdb re-called the PCR reads with MiXCR, one entry per CDR3 protein. Among hundreds of thousands of distinct CDR3 sequences, roughly 15% were seen once, and the ten largest hold approximately 1%. Source: PBMCs from the stem cell graft donor, taken from the stem cell graft. The origin of the receptors is a human donor who donated a stem cell graft to a child with acute myeloid leukemia.

This clonotype was counted a single time. This chain joins TRBV18 and TRBJ2-7; D is possibly TRBD1 or TRBD2 (5 bases each). There are 15 residues in the CDR3. The germline CDR1 and CDR2 sequences are KGHSH and LQKENI. V lost 3 bases and J lost 0, with 12 bases in between. The CDR3 DNA reads TGTGCCAGCTCACCGACCGGGACGGTCTCCTACGAGCAGTACGTC. Protein: CASSPTGTVSYEQYV.

This clonotype was seen only a few times. The chain uses TRBV20-1 and TRBJ2-1; TRBD1 agrees at 7 bases. Germline CDR1 reads DFQATT; CDR2 reads SNEGSKA (reference sequence). CDR3 size: 15 residues. Trimming at V came to 5 bases and at J to 4 bases, leaving 11 bases not matched to a gene. The CDR3 sequence: CSAHHRDSGYNEQFF. CDR3 bases: TGCAGTGCTCATCACCGGGACAGTGGTTACAATGAGCAGTTCTTC.

The gene calls are TRBV15 and TRBJ1-5, with TRBD1 matching over 8 bases. Trimming cost V 5 bases and J 6 bases; bases outside gene matches: 9. Germline loops: CDR1 LNHNV, CDR2 YYDKDF (reference sequence). The CDR3 runs to 15 residues. This CDR3 is CATSGYRTGTQPQHF. The CDR3 DNA reads as TGTGCCACCAGCGGATATAGGACAGGGACTCAGCCCCAGCATTTT.

This clonotype was found many times. The CDR3 is CSARGQGTEKLFF. CDR3 coding DNA: TGCAGTGCTAGAGGACAGGGTACAGAAAAACTGTTTTTT. J is TRBJ1-4 and V is TRBV20-1, with 7 bases identical to TRBD1. Looked up from germline, CDR1 is DFQATT and CDR2 is SNEGSKA (reference sequence). V gave up 1 base and J gave up 8 bases; unmatched junction bases: 4. The CDR3 is made up of 13 amino acids.

This clonotype came up many times. The V and J genes are TRBV12-3 or TRBV12-4 and TRBJ1-5; D is ambiguous. The CDR3 runs 13 residues. Trimming took 5 bases from V and 5 from J, leaving 10 bases between them. The CDR3 here is CASSLLRYQPQHF. CDR3 nucleotides: TGTGCCAGCAGTCTGCTTCGGTATCAGCCCCAGCATTTT.

V is TRBV6-5 and J is TRBJ1-5; 7 bases are shared with TRBD1. The CDR3 length is 15 residues. The ends lost 6 bases at V and 4 bases at J; junction bases unmatched: 9. The germline CDR1 and CDR2 sequences are MNHEY and SVGAGI. The CDR3 sequence: CASRYTGQENQPQHF. The DNA of the CDR3 is TGTGCCAGCAGGTATACCGGACAGGAAAATCAGCCCCAGCATTTT.

The DNA for the CDR3 is TGTGCCAGCACCCACGGACAGGGCCTTCTTACCTCCTATAATTCACCCCTCCACTTT. Its protein product is CASTHGQGLLTSYNSPLHF. V is TRBV2 and J is TRBJ1-6; 8 nucleotides align to TRBD1. J lost 0 bases, V lost 7 bases, and 14 bases had no gene match. The germline V gene has CDR1 SNHLY and CDR2 FYNNEI. The CDR3 has 19 amino acids.

This clonotype has just a few counts. The rearrangement joins TRBV21-1 to TRBJ2-7; the D segment call TRBD2 is taken from the table without a DNA check. TRBV21-1 corresponds to a pseudogene. The CDR3 has 18 residues. The CDR3 reads CASSKASGTSVLIHEQYF. For the CDR3, the DNA is TGTGCCAGCAGCAAAGCTTCCGGGACTAGCGTCCTGATCCACGAGCAGTACTTC.